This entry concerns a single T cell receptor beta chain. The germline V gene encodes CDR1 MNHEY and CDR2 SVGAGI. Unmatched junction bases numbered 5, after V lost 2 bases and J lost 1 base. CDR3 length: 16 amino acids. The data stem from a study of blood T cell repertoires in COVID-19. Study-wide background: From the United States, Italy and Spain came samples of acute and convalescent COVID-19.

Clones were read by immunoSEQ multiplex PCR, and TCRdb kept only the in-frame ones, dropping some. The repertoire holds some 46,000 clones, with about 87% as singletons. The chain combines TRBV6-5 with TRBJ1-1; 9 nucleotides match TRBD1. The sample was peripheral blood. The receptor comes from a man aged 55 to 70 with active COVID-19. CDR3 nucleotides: TGTGCCAGCAGTTACCTACTGACAGGGGGGAACACTGAAGCTTTCTTT. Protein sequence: CASSYLLTGGNTEAFF.